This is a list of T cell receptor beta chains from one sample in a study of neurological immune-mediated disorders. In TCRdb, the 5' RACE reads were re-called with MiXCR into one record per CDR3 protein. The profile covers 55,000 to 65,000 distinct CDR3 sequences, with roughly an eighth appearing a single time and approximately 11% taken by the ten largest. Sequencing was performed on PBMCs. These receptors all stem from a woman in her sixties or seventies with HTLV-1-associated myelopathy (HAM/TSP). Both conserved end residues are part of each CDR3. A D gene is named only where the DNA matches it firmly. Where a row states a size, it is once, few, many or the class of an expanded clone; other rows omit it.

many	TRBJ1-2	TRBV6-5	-	TGTGCCAGCAGTTACTCTCCCCTTGTCGGGGGGCAGGATGGCTACACCTTC	CASSYSPLVGGQDGYTF
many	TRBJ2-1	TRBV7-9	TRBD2	TGTGCCAGCAGCTCTGGGACTAGCGGAGGGAATGAGCAGTTCTTC	CASSSGTSGGNEQFF
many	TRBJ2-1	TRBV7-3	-	TGTGCCAGCAGCCACATCCGGGATACCTACAATGAGCAGTTCTTC	CASSHIRDTYNEQFF
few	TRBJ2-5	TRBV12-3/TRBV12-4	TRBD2	TGTGCCAGCTGCCCAGGGTTAGCGGGAGAGACCCAGTACTTC	CASCPGLAGETQYF
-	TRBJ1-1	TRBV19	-	TGTGCCAGTAGGGCGATGGGGTTGGAGGCCCTCACGGGAGCTTTCTTT	CASRAMGLEALTGAFF
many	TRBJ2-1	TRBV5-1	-	TGCGCCAGCAGCTTGGGGAACAATGAGCAGTTCTTC	CASSLGNNEQFF
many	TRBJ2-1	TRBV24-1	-	TGTGCCACCAGTGATTTTGGCAATGAGCAGTTCTTC	CATSDFGNEQFF
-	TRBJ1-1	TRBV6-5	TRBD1	TGTGCCAGCAGCCGGACAGGGGGCGCAGGGAACACTGAAGCTTTCTTT	CASSRTGGAGNTEAFF
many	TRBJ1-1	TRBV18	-	TGTGCCAGCTCACCACCTCACAGGGCGTCCACTGAAGCTTTCTTT	CASSPPHRASTEAFF
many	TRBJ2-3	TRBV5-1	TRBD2	TGCGCCAGCAGCCAGGCTAGCGGGATCTCAGATACGCAGTATTTT	CASSQASGISDTQYF
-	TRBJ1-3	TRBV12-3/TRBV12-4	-	TGTGCCAGCAGTTACGGGTCTGGAAACACCATATATTTT	CASSYGSGNTIYF
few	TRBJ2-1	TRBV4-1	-	TGCGCCAGCAGTAACTCGGCGCCACCCGAGGGGAATGAGCAGTTCTTC	CASSNSAPPEGNEQFF
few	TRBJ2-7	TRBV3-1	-	TGTGCCAGCAGCCAGACAGCGCATAGGTACGAGCAGTACTTC	CASSQTAHRYEQYF
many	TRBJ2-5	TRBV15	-	TGTGCCACCAGCAGAGCTCGGGAACAGGGCGCGGAGACCCAGTACTTC	CATSRAREQGAETQYF
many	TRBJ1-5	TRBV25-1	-	TGTGCCAGCAGTATGACAGGCTTCGGTCAGCCCCAGCATTTT	CASSMTGFGQPQHF
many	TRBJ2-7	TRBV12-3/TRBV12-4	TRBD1	TGTGCCAGCAGTTACAGGGGGCGGTCCTACGAGCAGTACTTC	CASSYRGRSYEQYF
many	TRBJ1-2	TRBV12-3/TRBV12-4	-	TGTGCCATAACCCCGGGGACTGTTTATGGCTACACCTTC	CAITPGTVYGYTF
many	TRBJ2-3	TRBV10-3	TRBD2	TGTGCCATCAAACTAGCGGGAGATACAGATACGCAGTATTTT	CAIKLAGDTDTQYF
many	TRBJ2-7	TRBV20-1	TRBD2	TGCAGTTCTTCGAGGAGCGGGAGGGCCCTCTCCTACGAGCAGTACTTC	CSSSRSGRALSYEQYF
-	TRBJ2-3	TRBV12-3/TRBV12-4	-	TGTGCCAGCAGTGAAACCCAGGGAGGTTGGGGCACAGATACGCAGTATTTT	CASSETQGGWGTDTQYF
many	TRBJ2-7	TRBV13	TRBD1	TGTGCCAGCAGCCCAAGACAGGGTGGACAGTACTTC	CASSPRQGGQYF
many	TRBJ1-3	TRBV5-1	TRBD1	TGCGCCAGCAGCTGGACAGGTCTCGGAAACACCATATATTTT	CASSWTGLGNTIYF
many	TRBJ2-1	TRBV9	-	TGTGCCAGCAGCCCAACGATGACCCTGATAAACAATGAGCAGTTCTTC	CASSPTMTLINNEQFF
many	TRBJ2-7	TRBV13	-	TGTGCCAGCAGCTTAGGACGAGGAGTCCTCTACGAGCAGTACTTC	CASSLGRGVLYEQYF
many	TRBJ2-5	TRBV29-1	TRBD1	TGCAGCGTTGAGGCAGGGGGGACCCAGTACTTC	CSVEAGGTQYF
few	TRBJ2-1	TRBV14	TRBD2	TGTGCCAGCAGCCATGCGGGAGGGCGTCTTAGTGAGCAGTTCTTC	CASSHAGGRLSEQFF
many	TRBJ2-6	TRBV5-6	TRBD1	TGTGCCAGCAGCGGGATGACAGGGGGGGCCAACGTCCTGACTTTC	CASSGMTGGANVLTF
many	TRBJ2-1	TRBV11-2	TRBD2	TGTGCCAGCAGCTTGTCAATAGCGGGAGGTACAATTGAGCAGTTCTTC	CASSLSIAGGTIEQFF
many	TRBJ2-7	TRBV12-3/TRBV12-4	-	TGTGCCAGCAGTTTAGCGGGGTACGAGCAGTACTTC	CASSLAGYEQYF
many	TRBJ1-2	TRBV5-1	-	TGCGCCAGCAGCCAAGGGACGGCCTATGGCTACACCTTC	CASSQGTAYGYTF
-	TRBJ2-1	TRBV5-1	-	TGCGCCAGCAGTGGGGGGAGAGGTCACAGTGAGCAGTTCTTC	CASSGGRGHSEQFF
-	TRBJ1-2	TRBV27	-	TGTGCCAGCAGTTTAGGGGCTTTCGCTAACTATGGCTACACCTTC	CASSLGAFANYGYTF
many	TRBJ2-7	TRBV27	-	TGTGCCAGCAGCATAGGAAGCTCCTACGAGCAGTACTTC	CASSIGSSYEQYF
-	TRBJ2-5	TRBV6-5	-	TGTGCCGGCAGCTTTGGACGGAACCAAGAGACCCAGTACTTC	CAGSFGRNQETQYF
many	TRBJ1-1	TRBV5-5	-	TGTGCCAGCAGCTTGGCCGGCAGGGTTACTGAAGCTTTCTTT	CASSLAGRVTEAFF
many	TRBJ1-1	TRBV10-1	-	TGCGCCAGCAGTGAGAGGCAGGTTAACACTGAAGCTTTCTTT	CASSERQVNTEAFF
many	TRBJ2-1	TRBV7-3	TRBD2	TGTGCCAGCAGCTCCTACCCTATGGGACTAGCGGGGGTAAATGAGCAGTTCTTC	CASSSYPMGLAGVNEQFF
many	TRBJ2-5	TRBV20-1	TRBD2	TGCAGTGGACTACGGACTAGCGGGAGGGCCGGGGAGACCCAGTACTTC	CSGLRTSGRAGETQYF
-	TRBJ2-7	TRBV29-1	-	TGCAGCGCACAGAAGAACTACGAGCAGTACTTC	CSAQKNYEQYF
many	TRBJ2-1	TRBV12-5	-	TGTGCTAGTGGTTCTGTTTCCTACAATGAGCAGTTCTTC	CASGSVSYNEQFF
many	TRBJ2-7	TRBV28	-	TGTGCCAGCAGTTTACTTTCGAGCGGGACAGGCCGCGAGCAGTACTTC	CASSLLSSGTGREQYF
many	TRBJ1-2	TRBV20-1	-	TGCAGTGCCCGATACAGCTATGGCTACACCTTC	CSARYSYGYTF
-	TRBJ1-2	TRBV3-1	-	TGTGCCAGCAGACTACACGGGTCGGACCATGGCTACACCTTC	CASRLHGSDHGYTF
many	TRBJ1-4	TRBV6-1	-	TGTGCCAGCAGTGAAGCGGGTTACTCGAATGAAAAACTGTTTTTT	CASSEAGYSNEKLFF
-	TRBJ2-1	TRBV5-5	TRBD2	TGTGCCAGCAGCTTGACGGGAGGAGCGGGAAAGTACAATGAGCAGTTCTTC	CASSLTGGAGKYNEQFF